This TCR beta chain was captured in a study of blood T cell repertoires in COVID-19. On the study more broadly: Italy, Spain and the United States were the sources of the convalescent and acute COVID-19 samples. T cells, B-cell-depleted T cells, or PBMCs provided the cDNA or gDNA that served as material.

Germline CDR1 SGHTS, CDR2 YDEGEE. The trim removed 4 bases at V and 4 bases at J, leaving 10 bases unmatched. This CDR3 region has 16 residues. Assay used: immunoSEQ multiplex PCR; TCRdb lists only in-frame clones, some missing. The sample lists approximately 310,000 clones; 75% to 90% were seen once. Residents of over 20 US areas, aged about 18 to 95 years, made up the participants. Cohorts were assigned according to the clinical history that participants reported. Sequenced material: PBMCs or T cells enriched from blood (not recorded which). The TCR was taken from a man in his thirties or forties who had recovered from COVID-19. The rearrangement uses TRBV5-8 and TRBJ2-3; 9 positions match TRBD2. The CDR3 is CASSTQRGVLADTQYF. The CDR3 nucleotides are TGTGCCAGCAGCACGCAGCGGGGGGTCCTGGCAGATACGCAGTATTTT.